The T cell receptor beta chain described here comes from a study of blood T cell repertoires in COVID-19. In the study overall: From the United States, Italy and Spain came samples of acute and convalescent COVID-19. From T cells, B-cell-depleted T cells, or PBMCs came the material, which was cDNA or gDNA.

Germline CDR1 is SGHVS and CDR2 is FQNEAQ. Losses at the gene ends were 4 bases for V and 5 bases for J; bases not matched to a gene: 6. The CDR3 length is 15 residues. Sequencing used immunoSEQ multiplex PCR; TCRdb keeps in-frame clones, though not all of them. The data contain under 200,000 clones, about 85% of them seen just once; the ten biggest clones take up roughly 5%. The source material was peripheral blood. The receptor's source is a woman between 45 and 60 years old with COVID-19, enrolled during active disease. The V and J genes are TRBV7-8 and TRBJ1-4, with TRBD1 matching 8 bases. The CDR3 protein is CASSSRTGLNEKLFF. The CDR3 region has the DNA TGTGCCAGCAGCTCCCGGACAGGGTTAAATGAAAAACTGTTTTTT.